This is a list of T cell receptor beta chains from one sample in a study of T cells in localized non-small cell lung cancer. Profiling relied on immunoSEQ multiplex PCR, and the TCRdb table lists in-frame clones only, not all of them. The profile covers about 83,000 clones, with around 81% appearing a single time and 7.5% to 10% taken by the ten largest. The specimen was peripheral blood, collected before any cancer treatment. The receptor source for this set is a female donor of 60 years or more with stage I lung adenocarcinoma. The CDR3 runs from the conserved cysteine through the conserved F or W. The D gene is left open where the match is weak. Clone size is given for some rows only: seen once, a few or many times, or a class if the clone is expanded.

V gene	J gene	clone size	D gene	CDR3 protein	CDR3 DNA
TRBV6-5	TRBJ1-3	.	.	CASSYSMTNTIYF	TGTGCCAGCAGTTACTCAATGACCAACACCATATATTTT
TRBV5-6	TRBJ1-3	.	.	CASMDAGNTIYF	TGTGCCAGCATGGACGCCGGAAACACCATATATTTT
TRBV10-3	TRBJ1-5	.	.	CAISESGALQPQHF	TGTGCCATCAGTGAGTCAGGGGCTCTTCAGCCCCAGCATTTT
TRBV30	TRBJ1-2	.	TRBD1	CAWTGGNYGYTF	TGTGCCTGGACAGGGGGTAACTATGGCTACACCTTC
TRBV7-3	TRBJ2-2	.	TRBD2	CASMGGRTTGELFF	TGTGCCAGCATGGGCGGGAGAACAACCGGGGAGCTGTTTTTT
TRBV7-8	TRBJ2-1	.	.	CASSFYGGENEQFF	TGTGCCAGCAGCTTCTACGGCGGGGAGAATGAGCAGTTCTTC
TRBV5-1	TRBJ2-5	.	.	CASSPIRGDQETQYF	TGCGCCAGCAGCCCAATAAGGGGGGACCAAGAGACCCAGTACTTC
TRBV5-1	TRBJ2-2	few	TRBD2	CASSLAGLAGIGTGELFF	TGCGCCAGCAGCTTGGCGGGACTAGCGGGCATTGGCACCGGGGAGCTGTTTTTT
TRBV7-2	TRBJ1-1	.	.	CASSSSAWSLNTEAFF	TGTGCCAGCAGCTCTTCAGCCTGGAGCCTGAACACTGAAGCTTTCTTT
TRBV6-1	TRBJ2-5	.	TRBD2	CASSAGGPSETQYF	TGTGCCAGCAGTGCGGGAGGGCCCTCGGAGACCCAGTACTTC
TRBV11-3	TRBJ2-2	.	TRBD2	CASSPTSGSTGELFF	TGTGCCAGCAGCCCGACTAGCGGGAGCACCGGGGAGCTGTTTTTT
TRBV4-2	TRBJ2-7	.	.	CASSQEDGASRGLGAPYEQYF	TGTGCCAGCAGCCAAGAAGACGGTGCTAGCCGGGGGCTGGGGGCTCCCTACGAGCAGTACTTC
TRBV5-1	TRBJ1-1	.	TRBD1	CASSLGSTGGRNTEAFF	TGCGCCAGCAGCTTGGGATCAACAGGGGGCAGGAACACTGAAGCTTTCTTT
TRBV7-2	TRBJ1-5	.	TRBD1	CASSRYGQGENQPQHF	TGTGCCAGCAGCCGATATGGACAGGGAGAGAATCAGCCCCAGCATTTT
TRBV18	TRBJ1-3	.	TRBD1	CASSIGQGAGNTIYF	TGTGCCAGCTCTATAGGACAGGGGGCTGGAAACACCATATATTTT
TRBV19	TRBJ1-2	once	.	CASSRTLDLYGYTF	TGTGCCAGTTCGAGGACTCTCGACCTCTATGGCTACACCTTC
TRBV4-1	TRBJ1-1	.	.	CASSQAEAQAMNTEAFF	TGCGCCAGCAGCCAAGCTGAGGCACAGGCGATGAACACTGAAGCTTTCTTT
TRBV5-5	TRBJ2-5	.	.	CASSSGDLWVQETQYF	TGTGCCAGCAGCTCTGGCGACCTGTGGGTCCAAGAGACCCAGTACTTC
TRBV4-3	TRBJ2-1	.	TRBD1	CASSQDKQGAYNEQFF	TGCGCCAGCAGCCAAGATAAACAGGGGGCATACAATGAGCAGTTCTTC
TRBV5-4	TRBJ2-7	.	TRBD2	CASSLGTSGASYEQYF	TGTGCCAGCAGCCTCGGGACTAGCGGAGCCTCCTACGAGCAGTACTTC
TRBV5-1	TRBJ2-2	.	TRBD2	CASSFSGGFTGELFF	TGCGCCAGCAGCTTTAGCGGGGGATTTACCGGGGAGCTGTTTTTT
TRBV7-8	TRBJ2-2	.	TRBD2	CASSSGLAGPGELFF	TGTGCCAGCAGCTCCGGACTAGCGGGGCCCGGGGAGCTGTTTTTT